What follows describes a single T cell receptor beta chain. Its antigen is not identified. Germline V lookup: CDR1 GTSNPN, CDR2 SVGIG (reference sequence). V shed 2 bases, J shed 3 bases, and the junction held 14 bases outside the gene matches. This CDR3 is 18 amino acids long. CD4+ T cells specific for antigen were expanded with viral peptide pools by the ViraFEST assay before sequencing. Cultured cells yielded isolated CD4+ T cells after 10 days. Cultures used approximately 2 million PBMC per well, approximately 9.6 IU/ml IL-2 and about 10 ug/ml peptides. TCRdb's table, derived via immunoSEQ multiplex PCR, lists solely in-frame clones and lacks some. The sample contains about 79,000 clones, 74% of which appear only once. The entry originates in a study of vaccination effects on CD4 cells after COVID-19. General study results and limits: Marked clonal contraction of both clone types appeared late after vaccination.

This sequence was found in a human donor who received a COVID-19 vaccine. The specimen was CD4+ T cells from PBMCs cultured with HCoV-229E spike peptides, collected before COVID-19 vaccination. The gene calls are TRBV30 and TRBJ2-3; 10 bases agree with TRBD1. CDR3 protein: CAWSRLQSGQGGTDTQYF. The CDR3 DNA sequence: TGTGCCTGGAGTCGACTCCAATCAGGACAGGGGGGGACAGATACGCAGTATTTT.